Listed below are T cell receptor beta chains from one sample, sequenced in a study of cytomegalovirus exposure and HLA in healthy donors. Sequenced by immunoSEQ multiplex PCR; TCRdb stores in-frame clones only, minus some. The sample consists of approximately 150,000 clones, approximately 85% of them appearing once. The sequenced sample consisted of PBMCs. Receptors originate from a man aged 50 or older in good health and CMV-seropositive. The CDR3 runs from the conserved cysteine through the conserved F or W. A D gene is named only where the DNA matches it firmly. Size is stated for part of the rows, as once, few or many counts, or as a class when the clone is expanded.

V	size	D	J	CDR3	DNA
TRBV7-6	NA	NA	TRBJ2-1	CASSSTGWSSYNEQFF	TGTGCCAGCAGCTCCACGGGTTGGAGCTCCTACAATGAGCAGTTCTTC
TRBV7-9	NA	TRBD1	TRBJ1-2	CSSSSGQGGYTF	TGTTCCAGCAGCTCCGGACAGGGTGGCTACACCTTC
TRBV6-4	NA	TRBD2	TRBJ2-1	CASGETSGRTNEQFF	TGTGCCAGCGGGGAGACTAGCGGGAGGACCAATGAGCAGTTCTTC
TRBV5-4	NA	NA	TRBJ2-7	CASSLEGVRDEQYF	TGTGCCAGCAGCTTAGAGGGCGTGAGGGACGAGCAGTACTTC
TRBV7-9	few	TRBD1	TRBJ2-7	CASSPFGVGGLYEQYF	TGTGCCAGCAGCCCCTTCGGGGTAGGGGGCTTATACGAGCAGTACTTC
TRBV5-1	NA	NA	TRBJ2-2	CASSGLTNTGELFF	TGCGCCAGCAGCGGACTCACGAACACCGGGGAACTGTTTTTT
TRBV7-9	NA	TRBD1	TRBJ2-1	CASSLPGTGGYNEQFF	TGTGCCAGCAGCCTCCCCGGGACAGGGGGGTACAATGAGCAGTTCTTC
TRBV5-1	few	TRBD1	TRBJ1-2	CASSYAIRQGSYTF	TGCGCCAGCAGCTACGCTATAAGACAGGGAAGCTACACCTTC
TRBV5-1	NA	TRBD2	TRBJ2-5	CASSSGTTQETQYF	TGCGCCAGCAGCTCAGGGACTACCCAAGAGACCCAGTACTTC
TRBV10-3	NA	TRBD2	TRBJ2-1	CATEPSGSSYNEQFF	TGTGCCACCGAACCTAGCGGGAGTTCCTACAATGAGCAGTTCTTC
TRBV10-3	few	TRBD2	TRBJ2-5	CAISAEREGEQYF	TGTGCCATCAGTGCCGAGCGGGAGGGTGAGCAGTACTTC
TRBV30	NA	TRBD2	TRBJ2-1	CAWSPRWASGGHEQFF	TGTGCCTGGAGCCCCCGCTGGGCTAGCGGGGGGCATGAGCAGTTCTTC
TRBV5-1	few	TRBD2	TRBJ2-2	CASSRGSAGELFF	TGCGCCAGCAGCCGCGGGAGCGCCGGGGAGCTGTTTTTT
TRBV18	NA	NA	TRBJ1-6	CASSPGGQSTPLHF	TGTGCCAGCTCACCCGGAGGGCAATCGACACCCCTCCACTTT
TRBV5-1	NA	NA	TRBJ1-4	CASSLEPNEKLFF	TGCGCCAGCAGCTTAGAGCCTAATGAAAAACTGTTTTTT
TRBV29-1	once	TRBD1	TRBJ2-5	CSAPGQGGETQYF	TGCAGCGCTCCGGGACAGGGGGGGGAGACCCAGTACTTC
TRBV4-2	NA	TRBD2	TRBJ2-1	CASSQYDRGGEQFF	TGTGCCAGCAGCCAATACGATCGGGGGGGTGAGCAGTTCTTC
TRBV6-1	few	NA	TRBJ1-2	CASSRMGEANYGYTF	TGTGCCAGCAGCAGAATGGGCGAAGCTAACTATGGCTACACCTTC
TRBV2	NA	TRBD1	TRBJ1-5	CASSGDRVQPQHF	TGTGCCAGCAGTGGGGACAGGGTCCAGCCCCAGCATTTT
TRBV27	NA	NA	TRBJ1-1	CASSRQESPEAFF	TGTGCCAGCTCAAGACAGGAATCCCCCGAAGCTTTCTTT
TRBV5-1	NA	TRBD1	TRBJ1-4	CASSPGQGNEKLFF	TGCGCCAGCAGCCCAGGACAGGGTAATGAAAAACTGTTTTTT
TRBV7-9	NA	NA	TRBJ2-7	CASSLNGVGEQYF	TGTGCCAGCAGCCTAAACGGTGTCGGCGAGCAGTACTTC
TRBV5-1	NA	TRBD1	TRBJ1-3	CASSPRQGRSGNTIYF	TGCGCCAGCAGCCCCCGACAGGGTCGGTCTGGAAACACCATATATTTT
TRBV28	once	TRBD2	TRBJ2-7	CASKSTGGQNEQYF	TGTGCCAGCAAAAGTACGGGGGGTCAGAACGAGCAGTACTTC
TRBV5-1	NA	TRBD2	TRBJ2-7	CASSLLLAGTYEQYF	TGCGCCAGCAGCTTGTTACTAGCGGGCACCTACGAGCAGTACTTC
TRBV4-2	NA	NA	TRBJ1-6	CASTMDNIKPSSYNSPLHF	TGTGCCAGCACCATGGACAACATTAAGCCTAGCTCCTATAATTCACCCCTCCACTTT
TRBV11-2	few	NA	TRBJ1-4	CASSLVSQAKEKLFF	TGTGCCAGCAGCTTAGTATCCCAGGCGAAAGAAAAACTGTTTTTT
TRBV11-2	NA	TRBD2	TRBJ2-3	CASTGTSRTDTQYF	TGTGCCAGCACCGGGACTAGCAGGACAGATACGCAGTATTTT
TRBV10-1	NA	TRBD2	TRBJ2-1	CASSLTITSGSSYNEQFF	TGCGCCAGCAGCCTTACAATTACTAGCGGGAGCTCCTACAATGAGCAGTTCTTC